This TCR beta chain was obtained from a study of long-term antiretroviral therapy in people with HIV. This clone was seen once. Its antigen is currently unknown. A v3.0 immunoSEQ assay was performed at survey level. Sequencing was performed with immunoSEQ multiplex PCR; in TCRdb, only in-frame clones are kept and a portion is missing. The sample lists about 34,000 clones, roughly four fifths occurring once. Study observations and caveats: Repertoires in HIV (unlike those of controls) had narrower CDR3 length ranges.

There was at least one pre-ART PBMC sample for each donor, plus at least two post-ART PBMC samples. This sequence was found in a man aged 18 to 30 with HIV. The material sequenced was unsorted PBMCs, taken 0.4 years before starting antiretroviral therapy.

The CDR3 DNA reads as TGTGCCACCTTGGGGCGCGGGAGGGACTCCTACGAGCAGTACTTC. It yields the protein CATLGRGRDSYEQYF. The V gene is TRBV7-8, the J gene TRBJ2-5, with TRBD2 identical over 9 bases. The J call may be mistaken, given a closer DNA end match to TRBJ2-7. In germline, CDR1 is SGHVS, CDR2 FQNEAQ. CDR3 length equals 15 residues.